What follows are 16 T cell receptor beta chains derived from one specimen sequenced in a study of cytomegalovirus exposure and HLA in healthy donors. The PCR was carried out with 60 Vbeta primers and 13 Jbeta primers. The table came from immunoSEQ multiplex PCR; TCRdb's copy has only in-frame clones and leaves some out. Among under 110,000 clones, roughly 77% were seen once, and the ten largest hold 2.5%. Sequenced sample: PBMCs. These TCRs come from a man between 35 and 55 years old in good health and CMV-seronegative.

This chain links TRBV6-5 with TRBJ1-4, with unresolved D. There are 14 residues in the CDR3. The V and J ends lost 5 bases and 8 bases respectively, with 15 bases between them. Germline loops: CDR1 MNHEY, CDR2 SVGAGI. The CDR3 here is CASSPARAREKLFF. The DNA of the CDR3 is TGTGCCAGCAGTCCCGCACGAGCGAGGGAAAAACTGTTTTTT.

The chain joins TRBV19 to TRBJ1-3; D might be TRBD1 (6 bases). This CDR3 region has 14 residues. Trimming shortened V by 8 bases and J by 0 bases, and 11 bases separated the two germline ends. Germline assignment: CDR1 LNHDA and CDR2 SQIVND (reference sequence). CDR3 nucleotides: TGTGCCAGTTTACGGACAGCCTCTGGAAACACCATATATTTT. Translation: CASLRTASGNTIYF.

The CDR3 DNA reads TGCGCCAGCAGCTTGGTGGGACAGTATGGCTACACCTTC. The encoded protein is CASSLVGQYGYTF. The chain couples TRBV5-1 to TRBJ1-2; TRBD1 agrees at 7 bases. V was clipped by 0 bases and J by 5 bases; unmatched bases: 1. The CDR3 has 13 amino acids. CDR1 and CDR2 (germline): SGHRS, YFSETQ.

The chain recombines TRBV6-5 with TRBJ1-2; 10 bases match TRBD1. The CDR3 is 15 amino acids. J was trimmed by 3 bases and V by 5 bases; bases with no gene match: 6. CDR1 is MNHEY and CDR2 is SVGAGI in the germline V gene. CDR3 region: CASSKPGQGYYGYTF. The CDR3 bases are TGTGCCAGCAGTAAACCGGGACAGGGGTACTATGGCTACACCTTC.

This chain uses TRBV19 with TRBJ1-6; 8 nucleotides match TRBD1. Germline V CDR1 and CDR2: LNHDA, SQIVND (reference sequence). V dropped 5 bases and J dropped 6; count of bases not matched to a gene: 12. CDR3 size: 17 residues. The CDR3 loop is CASSALPGTGVNSPLHF. CDR3 nucleotide sequence: TGTGCCAGTAGTGCCCTCCCCGGGACAGGAGTTAATTCACCCCTCCACTTT.

The V gene is TRBV2, the J gene TRBJ2-7; 8 positions agree with TRBD1. The germline V gene has CDR1 SNHLY and CDR2 FYNNEI. The length of the CDR3 is 14 residues. Germline trimming cut 6 bases from V and 5 bases from J; bases unmatched to any gene: 9. The CDR3 sequence: CASRSRQGWDEQYF. CDR3 DNA: TGTGCCAGCAGATCCCGACAGGGGTGGGACGAGCAGTACTTC.

The count of this clone is one. The chain carries TRBV7-9 and TRBJ2-5; no clear D. CDR3 size: 15 residues. Looked up from germline, CDR1 is SEHNR and CDR2 is FQNEAQ (reference sequence). Trimming removed 1 base from V and 0 bases from J, with 9 bases in between. CDR3 sequence reads: CASSLGLRNQETQYF. CDR3 nucleotide sequence: TGTGCCAGCAGCTTAGGTTTGAGGAACCAAGAGACCCAGTACTTC.

The chain employs TRBV6-5 and TRBJ2-5; 10 bases line up with TRBD2. The CDR3 covers 13 residues. Germline V gene data show CDR1 as MNHEY and CDR2 as SVGAGI. V lost 4 bases and J lost 7; bases outside the gene matches: 3. The CDR3 region has the DNA TGTGCCAGCAGTTCCTGGACTAGCGGGACCCAGTACTTC. Protein sequence: CASSSWTSGTQYF.

V usage is TRBV7-2 and J usage is TRBJ2-7, with unresolved D. Germline V lookup: CDR1 SGHTA, CDR2 FQGNSA. This CDR3 has 13 residues. The V end lost 1 base, the J end lost 8 bases, and 12 bases lay between the germline ends. CDR3 DNA sequence: TGTGCCAGCAGCTTAGGAGGCCCAAAACAGCAGTACTTC. The encoded protein is CASSLGGPKQQYF.

This chain links TRBV19 with TRBJ2-7; no clear D. The V gene's germline CDR1 is LNHDA and CDR2 SQIVND (reference sequence). The CDR3 loop spans 11 amino acids. V dropped 5 bases and J dropped 2 bases, with 4 bases sitting between them. CDR3 nucleotide sequence: TGTGCCAGTAGTGGCACCTACGAGCAGTACTTC. This gives the protein CASSGTYEQYF.

The chain links TRBV6-5 to TRBJ1-4; TRBD1 is a possible D gene (6 bases). This CDR3 has 13 residues. The V gene's germline CDR1 is MNHEY and CDR2 SVGAGI. V lost 4 bases to trimming and J lost 7 bases, with 10 bases between them. The CDR3 here is CASSSGTIEKLFF. The CDR3 DNA sequence: TGTGCCAGCAGTTCCGGGACAATTGAAAAACTGTTTTTT.

This clone was detected a few times. The genes are TRBV6-5 and TRBJ1-4; D gene uncertain. Germline V gene lookup returns CDR1 MNHEY and CDR2 SVGAGI. The CDR3 has 13 residues. Trimming removed 3 bases at V and 10 bases at J, with 12 bases between. The CDR3 loop reads CASSYASPGKLFF. CDR3 coding DNA: TGTGCCAGCAGTTATGCTTCACCCGGAAAACTGTTTTTT.

This clone was counted a few times. The J gene is TRBJ2-5, the V gene TRBV18; the match to TRBD2 covers 9 bases. J was trimmed by 4 bases and V by 3 bases; bases with no gene match: 15. Germline CDR1 KGHSH, CDR2 LQKENI. This CDR3 has 18 amino acids. The CDR3 protein is CASSPRVAGAEAIETQYF. CDR3 nucleotides: TGTGCCAGCTCACCCCGAGTAGCGGGGGCAGAGGCCATAGAGACCCAGTACTTC. Complete variable domain (other parts from reference TRBV18 and TRBJ2-5): NAGVMQNPRHLVRRRGQEARLRCSPMKGHSHVYWYRQLPEEGLKFMVYLQKENIIDESGMPKERFSAEFPKEGPSILRIQQVVRGDSAAYFCASSPRVAGAEAIETQYFGPGTRLLVL.

The V call is TRBV9, the J call TRBJ1-1; TRBD1 aligns across 9 bases. Trimming at V came to 6 bases and at J to 1 base, leaving 7 bases not matched to a gene. Germline V gene lookup returns CDR1 SGDLS and CDR2 YYNGEE. The CDR3 spans 15 residues. The CDR3 spells CASTQLGQGNTEAFF. CDR3 sequence (DNA): TGTGCCAGCACCCAATTGGGACAGGGGAACACTGAAGCTTTCTTT.

In nucleotides, the CDR3 is TGTGCCAGCATCCCGGGGGGCTGGTTGAATGAGCAGTTCTTC. Translated: CASIPGGWLNEQFF. V usage is TRBV7-9 and J usage is TRBJ2-1; D possibly corresponds to TRBD2 (7 bases). The V and J ends lost 7 bases and 7 bases respectively, with 17 bases between them. The CDR3 loop spans 14 amino acids. Germline values: CDR1 SEHNR, CDR2 FQNEAQ (reference sequence).

The CDR3 bases are TGTGCCAGCAGTAGGGGGGGCCCTATATACGAGCAGTACTTC. This encodes CASSRGGPIYEQYF. This chain links TRBV28 with TRBJ2-7, with D possibly matching TRBD2 (7 bases). Trimming pared 5 bases from V and 4 bases from J, leaving 15 bases between. CDR1 and CDR2 from the germline V gene are MDHEN and SYDVKM. The CDR3 sequence is 14 residues long. The full variable domain, its missing parts supplied by reference TRBV28 and TRBJ2-7, is DVKVTQSSRYLVKRTGEKVFLECVQDMDHENMFWYRQDPGLGLRLIYFSYDVKMKEKGDIPEGYSVSREKKERFSLILESASTNQTSMYLCASSRGGPIYEQYFGPGTRLTVT.